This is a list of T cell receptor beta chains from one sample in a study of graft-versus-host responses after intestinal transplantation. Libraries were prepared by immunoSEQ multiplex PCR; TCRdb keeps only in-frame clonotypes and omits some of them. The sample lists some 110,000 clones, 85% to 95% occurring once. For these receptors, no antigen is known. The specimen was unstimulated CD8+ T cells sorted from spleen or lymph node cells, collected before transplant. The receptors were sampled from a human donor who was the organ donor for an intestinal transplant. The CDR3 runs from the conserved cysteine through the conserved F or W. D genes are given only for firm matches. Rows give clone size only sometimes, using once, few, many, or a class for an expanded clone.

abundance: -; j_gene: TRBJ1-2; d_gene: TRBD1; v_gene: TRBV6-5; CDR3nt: TGTGCCAGCAGTTACTCCATGACAGGGGGCGACTATGGCTACACCTTC; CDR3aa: CASSYSMTGGDYGYTF
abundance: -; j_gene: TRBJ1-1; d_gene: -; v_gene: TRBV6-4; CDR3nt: TGTGCCAGCAGTGACTCCTGTTTGGCTTTCTTT; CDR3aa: CASSDSCLAFF
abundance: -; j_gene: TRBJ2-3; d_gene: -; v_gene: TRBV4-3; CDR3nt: TGCGCCAGCAGCCAAGCAACGGGAGTACGGTATTTT; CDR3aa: CASSQATGVRYF
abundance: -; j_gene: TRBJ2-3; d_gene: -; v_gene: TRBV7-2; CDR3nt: TGTGCCAGCAGCCCGGGCCAGCGGACAACAGATACGCAGTATTTT; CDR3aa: CASSPGQRTTDTQYF
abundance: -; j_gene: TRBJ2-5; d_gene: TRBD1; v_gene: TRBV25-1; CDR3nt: TGTGCCAGCAGTTCGGACAGGACCCAAGAGACCCAGTACTTC; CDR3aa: CASSSDRTQETQYF
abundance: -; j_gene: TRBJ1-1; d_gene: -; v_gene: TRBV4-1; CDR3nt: TGCGCCAGCAGCCAAGAAAGGGGTAATGAAGCTTTCTTT; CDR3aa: CASSQERGNEAFF
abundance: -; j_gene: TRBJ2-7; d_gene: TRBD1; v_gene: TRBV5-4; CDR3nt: TGTGCCAGCAGCTTTGGGACAGGGGGCTCCGAGCAGTACTTC; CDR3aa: CASSFGTGGSEQYF
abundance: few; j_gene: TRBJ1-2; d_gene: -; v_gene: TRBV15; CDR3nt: TGTGCCACCAGCAGTGTCAAAATTTCCGGGACATTGGGTGGCTACACCTTC; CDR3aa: CATSSVKISGTLGGYTF
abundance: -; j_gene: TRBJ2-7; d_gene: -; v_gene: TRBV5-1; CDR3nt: TGCGCCAGCAGCTTGGAAGGGGGACTGCGGGCCTACGAGCAGTACTTC; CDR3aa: CASSLEGGLRAYEQYF
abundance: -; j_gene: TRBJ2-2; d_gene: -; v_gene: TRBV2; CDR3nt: TGTGCCAGCAGCGAACGGATTACGAACACCGGGGAGCTGTTTTTT; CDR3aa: CASSERITNTGELFF
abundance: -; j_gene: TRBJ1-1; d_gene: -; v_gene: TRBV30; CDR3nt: TGTGCCTGGAGTGTAGGGAGGGGCACTGAAGCTTTCTTT; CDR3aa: CAWSVGRGTEAFF